A selection of T cell receptor beta chains follows, all from one sample in a study of cytomegalovirus exposure and HLA in healthy donors. Data came from immunoSEQ multiplex PCR; TCRdb stores just in-frame clones and leaves some out. The table lists about 160,000 clones, approximately 78% of them singletons. Sequenced input: PBMCs. These receptors all stem from a girl aged 2 to 9 in good health and CMV-seropositive. The CDR3 runs from the conserved cysteine through the conserved F or W. Each record gives: V gene, clone size, D gene, J gene, CDR3 DNA, CDR3 protein. A D gene is named only where the DNA matches it firmly. Rows give clone size only sometimes, using once, few, many, or a class for an expanded clone.

TRBV5-1	-	TRBD1	TRBJ1-4	TGCGCCAGCAGCTTAGGGACAGGGGCAACTAATGAAAAACTGTTTTTT	CASSLGTGATNEKLFF
TRBV6-4	-	-	TRBJ2-1	TGTGCCAGCAGTGAAAGCGTTTACAATGAGCAGTTCTTC	CASSESVYNEQFF
TRBV28	-	TRBD1	TRBJ1-4	TGTGCCAGCAGTACGACAGGGATACATGAAAAACTGTTTTTT	CASSTTGIHEKLFF
TRBV30	-	-	TRBJ2-1	TGTGCCTGGAGCCTAGTTGTGCGTAGCTACTCCTACAATGAGCAGTTCTTC	CAWSLVVRSYSYNEQFF
TRBV2	-	TRBD2	TRBJ2-3	TGTGCCAGCAGTGAAGCGCTAGCGGTTAGCACAGATACGCAGTATTTT	CASSEALAVSTDTQYF
TRBV6-1	-	-	TRBJ1-1	TGTGCCAGCAGTGATACAGGGCAAACCACCCCTGAAGCTTTCTTT	CASSDTGQTTPEAFF
TRBV5-1	-	TRBD1	TRBJ1-2	TGCGCCAGCAGCGTAGCTGGGACAGCTGATGGCTACACCTTC	CASSVAGTADGYTF
TRBV14	few	-	TRBJ1-5	TGTGCCAGCAGCCCCGGCGGGGGCAATCAGCCCCAGCATTTT	CASSPGGGNQPQHF
TRBV6-6	many	TRBD1	TRBJ1-1	TGTGCCAGCAGACTCCTGGGCAGGGGGGCAGCGGCTTTCTTT	CASRLLGRGAAAFF
TRBV5-6	-	-	TRBJ1-3	TGTGCCAGCAGCCTCCCCTACAGGAACACCATATATTTT	CASSLPYRNTIYF
TRBV30	-	-	TRBJ1-1	TGTGCCTTCCTCGTCGGGGGAGTGAACACTGAAGCTTTCTTT	CAFLVGGVNTEAFF
TRBV11-3	few	TRBD1	TRBJ1-1	TGTGCCAGCAGCCACACCGGGACAGGGGGCGCGTCCAGCACTGAAGCTTTCTTT	CASSHTGTGGASSTEAFF
TRBV25-1	-	-	TRBJ1-1	TGTGCCAGCAGGAGGGGGGGCTCTGAAGCTTTCTTT	CASRRGGSEAFF
TRBV5-1	-	TRBD1	TRBJ2-3	TGCGCCAGCAGCCCATCGACAGGGGGCTACGAAGGTACGCAGTATTTT	CASSPSTGGYEGTQYF
TRBV6-1	-	TRBD2	TRBJ2-1	TGTGCCAGCGAGCGGGAGTGGAATGAGCAGTTCTTC	CASEREWNEQFF
TRBV11-2	-	TRBD1	TRBJ2-5	TGTGCCAGCAGCTTACTACTAACCGGGACAGGGAGGGAGACCCAGTACTTC	CASSLLLTGTGRETQYF
TRBV28	-	TRBD1	TRBJ1-5	TGTGCCAGCAGTTCTTACGGGACAGGAGATCAGCCCCAGCATTTT	CASSSYGTGDQPQHF
TRBV4-1	-	TRBD2	TRBJ2-5	TGCGCCAGCAGCCAAGATGTGCCTAGCGGCATGAGGGAGACCCAGTACTTC	CASSQDVPSGMRETQYF
TRBV6-1	-	-	TRBJ2-7	TGTGCCAGCAGCACCTGGGCAGTCGAGACCATCGAGCAGTACTTC	CASSTWAVETIEQYF
TRBV25-1	few	-	TRBJ1-5	TGTGCCAGCAGTGAAACAGGGCGGTCCAATCAGCCCCAGCATTTT	CASSETGRSNQPQHF
TRBV30	-	TRBD1	TRBJ1-1	TGTGCCTGGAGCCAACCTCGGACAGGGTCGAACACTGAAGCTTTCTTT	CAWSQPRTGSNTEAFF
TRBV6-6	once	-	TRBJ1-5	TGTGCCAGCAGTCATAGATTTAGCAATCAGCCCCAGCATTTT	CASSHRFSNQPQHF
TRBV6-6	once	-	TRBJ2-3	TGTGCCAGCAAGGGGGGGCAAGCAGATACGCAGTATTTT	CASKGGQADTQYF
TRBV6-1	-	TRBD1	TRBJ2-3	TGTGCCAGCCCAGGGGGCTATGAGACAGATACGCAGTATTTT	CASPGGYETDTQYF
TRBV25-1	-	-	TRBJ2-5	TGTGCCAGCAGTGAAAACAGGGAGCAAGAGACCCAGTACTTC	CASSENREQETQYF
TRBV30	-	-	TRBJ1-1	TGTGCCTGGAGTGTAGGGGGTACTGAAGCTTTCTTT	CAWSVGGTEAFF
TRBV29-1	-	-	TRBJ1-4	TGCAGCGAGAACAGAGCAACTAATGAAAAACTGTTTTTT	CSENRATNEKLFF
TRBV4-1	-	-	TRBJ1-6	TGCGCCAGCAGCCAAGGAGTAGGCAGGCCGAATTCACCCCTCCACTTT	CASSQGVGRPNSPLHF
TRBV10-3	-	TRBD1	TRBJ2-7	TGTGCCTGTGGACAGGGTAGAGACGAGCAGTACTTC	CACGQGRDEQYF
TRBV30	-	-	TRBJ1-2	TGTGCCTGGAGTCCTAGGGAGGGGGATGGCTACACCTTC	CAWSPREGDGYTF
TRBV13	-	-	TRBJ1-5	TGTGCCAGCAGCACCCGACAGAACAATCAGCCCCAGCATTTT	CASSTRQNNQPQHF
TRBV18	-	-	TRBJ2-3	TGTGCCAGCTCACCACGGATTTTCAGGGAAATTACAGATACGCAGTATTTT	CASSPRIFREITDTQYF
TRBV7-7	-	-	TRBJ2-7	TGTGCTAGCAGCGCACAGTACGGCACCTACGAGCAGTACTTC	CASSAQYGTYEQYF
TRBV6-1	-	TRBD1	TRBJ1-2	TGTGCCACTACGGGACAGGGCCTTAACTATGGCTACACCTTC	CATTGQGLNYGYTF
TRBV6-1	-	-	TRBJ1-5	TGTGCCAGCAGTGAAATAGGAGGGTATAGCAATCAGCCCCAGCATTTT	CASSEIGGYSNQPQHF
TRBV5-1	once	-	TRBJ2-7	TGCGCCAGCAGCCTTCGGTCCTACGAGCAGTACTTC	CASSLRSYEQYF
TRBV27	-	TRBD1	TRBJ2-4	TGTGCCAGCAGTCTGATACCCCGGGACAGTAACATTCAGTACTTC	CASSLIPRDSNIQYF
TRBV5-6	-	-	TRBJ1-5	TGTGCCAGCAGCTCAGGGTACGGAGATCAGCCCCAGCATTTT	CASSSGYGDQPQHF
TRBV29-1	-	TRBD1	TRBJ2-7	TGCAGCGTTCAGACAGGGGATTCCTACGAGCAGTACTTC	CSVQTGDSYEQYF
TRBV27	-	-	TRBJ2-3	TGTGCCAGCAGTTCCGTCGTTCGGAGAGATACGCAGTATTTT	CASSSVVRRDTQYF
TRBV11-3	-	TRBD1	TRBJ2-7	TGTGCCAGCAGCTTAGGACAGGGCGAGCAGTACTTC	CASSLGQGEQYF
TRBV5-1	-	TRBD1	TRBJ1-4	TGCGCCAGCAGCTCAGGACAGGCGGGAAAACTGTTTTTT	CASSSGQAGKLFF
TRBV2	-	-	TRBJ2-5	TGTGCCAGCGGTAGTCCGACAAGCGGGGAGACCCAGTACTTC	CASGSPTSGETQYF
TRBV29-1	-	TRBD1	TRBJ1-1	TGCAGCGCCTGGGACAGGTTGAACACTGAAGCTTTCTTT	CSAWDRLNTEAFF
TRBV15	-	TRBD2	TRBJ2-3	TGTGCCACATTAGCAGGGACTAGCGGCACAGATACGCAGTATTTT	CATLAGTSGTDTQYF
TRBV5-8	once	-	TRBJ2-5	TGTGCCAGCAGCTTGGCCAGCCAAGAGACCCAGTACTTC	CASSLASQETQYF
TRBV28	-	-	TRBJ1-2	TGTGCCAGCAGTTCTCCCGGCGGTAACTATGGCTACACCTTC	CASSSPGGNYGYTF
TRBV7-9	-	TRBD2	TRBJ2-1	TGTGCCAGCAGCTCAGGGACTAGCGGCCCCGGCTCCTACAATGAGCAGTTCTTC	CASSSGTSGPGSYNEQFF
TRBV4-1	-	-	TRBJ2-4	TGCGCCAGCAGCCAGAGGGGGGGTGACAAAAACATTCAGTACTTC	CASSQRGGDKNIQYF
TRBV23-1	-	-	TRBJ2-7	TGCGCCAGCAGTCAATCGCGGGACCAAACCTACGAGCAGTACTTC	CASSQSRDQTYEQYF